A single count supports the clone carrying this TCR beta chain. Antigen unknown. Vbeta (60) and Jbeta (13) primers were used in the PCR. The protocol was immunoSEQ multiplex PCR, while the TCRdb copy is restricted to in-frame clones and leaves out a portion. Of around 94,000 clones in the sample, about four fifths were seen once. The data originate from a study of cytomegalovirus exposure and HLA in healthy donors. Findings of the study overall: Most TCR sequences were seen very rarely across donors, but some public TCRs occurred in many. In a later analysis, a missense DCLRE1C variant was linked to TCR beta V- and J-gene trimming.

V was shortened by 3 bases and J by 7 bases, with 16 bases between the two germline ends. The CDR3 has 15 amino acids. Germline CDR1 is LNHDA and CDR2 is SQIVND (reference sequence). Source material: PBMCs. This chain uses TRBV19 with TRBJ2-1, with a weak D call TRBD1 (6 bases). This receptor was obtained from a human donor in good health. Here the CDR3 DNA reads TGTGCCAGTAGTATTCGGGACACGGCCAGAAATGAGCAGTTCTTC. Protein sequence: CASSIRDTARNEQFF.